This is a list of T cell receptor beta chains from one sample in a study of regulatory T cells in long-lasting Graves disease. In TCRdb, the multiplex PCR reads were re-called with MiXCR into one record per CDR3 protein. This table has some 400,000 distinct CDR3 sequences, more than 12% appearing once. These data are also associated with another study on T cells in Graves' hyperthyroidism and ophthalmopathy.

The sequences come from peripheral blood mononuclear cells (PBMCs), collected at new diagnosis, from a patient treated with antithyroid drugs. The source is a woman younger than 45 with Graves disease. Both conserved end residues are part of each CDR3. The D gene is left open where the match is weak. Not all rows give a size; the values are once, few, many and, for expanded clones, a class.

TRBV11-3	TRBJ1-3	few	-	TGTGCCAGCAGCTTGCTAACGAATACTGGAAACACCATATATTTT	CASSLLTNTGNTIYF
TRBV18	TRBJ2-1	many	-	TGTGCCAGCTCACCATCGGCTACGGGCTCCTACAATGAGCAGTTCTTC	CASSPSATGSYNEQFF
TRBV20-1	TRBJ1-1	-	-	TGCAGTGCTAGAGGTGTGACAGGTGAAGCTTTCTTT	CSARGVTGEAFF
TRBV19	TRBJ1-5	-	-	TGTGCCAGTAGTAGGAGGGCGCAGAGACAGCCCCAGCATTTT	CASSRRAQRQPQHF
TRBV12-3/TRBV12-4	TRBJ2-5	many	-	TGTGCCAGCAGGCCTTCATTAGCGGAAGAGACCCAGTACTTC	CASRPSLAEETQYF
TRBV18	TRBJ2-1	few	TRBD1	TGTGCCAGCTCACTCCTACCCGGGACAGCCCTAGGCGGAATCTCCTACAATGAGCAGTTCTTC	CASSLLPGTALGGISYNEQFF
TRBV29-1	TRBJ1-1	few	-	TGCAGCGTGGGTGACCCTTACACTGAAGCTTTCTTT	CSVGDPYTEAFF
TRBV2	TRBJ2-1	many	TRBD2	TGTGCCAGCACCTGGACTAGCGGGAGGGCCGGGGGCTGGGGAGGTGAGCAGTTCTTC	CASTWTSGRAGGWGGEQFF
TRBV12-3/TRBV12-4	TRBJ2-1	-	-	TGTGCCAGCAGTTTTAGGGGAACTCACAATGAGCAGTTCTTC	CASSFRGTHNEQFF
TRBV27	TRBJ2-1	many	TRBD2	TGTGCCAGCAGTTTCGTAGCGGGAGGGTGGGCTGAGCAGTTCTTC	CASSFVAGGWAEQFF
TRBV6-1	TRBJ2-7	few	-	TGTGCCAGCAGTCTGACTGTAGTGGGGGCCTACGAGCAGTACTTC	CASSLTVVGAYEQYF
TRBV5-1	TRBJ2-1	many	-	TGCGCCAGCAGCCCCGACGAGGGAAGGGCTCCCTACAATGAGCAGTTCTTC	CASSPDEGRAPYNEQFF
TRBV7-2	TRBJ1-5	many	-	TGTGCCAGCAGCTTAGGGCGCTTAACCGATAGCAATCAGCCCCAGCATTTT	CASSLGRLTDSNQPQHF
TRBV29-1	TRBJ2-1	many	-	TGCAGCGTTGAGAACGGAGGGGACAATGAGCAGTTCTTC	CSVENGGDNEQFF
TRBV5-6	TRBJ2-2	many	-	TGTGCCAGCAGCTTTGCGGCGGGGCGTGGGTTCGCGAACACCGGGGAGCTGTTTTTT	CASSFAAGRGFANTGELFF
TRBV7-7	TRBJ2-5	-	TRBD2	TGTGCCAGCAGCTTAGGTTTCCCAGCGGGGCTAGCGGGAGAGGAGTCGGAGACCCAGTACTTC	CASSLGFPAGLAGEESETQYF
TRBV6-1	TRBJ2-3	few	TRBD2	TGTGCCAGCAGCCGGACTAGCGGGAGTTTTACAGATACGCAGTATTTT	CASSRTSGSFTDTQYF
TRBV24-1	TRBJ2-3	-	TRBD1	TGTGCCACCAGTGACCCAGGACAGGGATCCCTCACAGATACGCAGTATTTT	CATSDPGQGSLTDTQYF
TRBV11-2	TRBJ2-7	many	-	TGTGCCAGCAGCTTAGTGGGCGGGATCCAATCCTACGAGCAGTACTTC	CASSLVGGIQSYEQYF
TRBV5-1	TRBJ1-4	-	-	TGCGCCAGCAGCCAAGGCCGGGATTTTAATGAAAAACTGTTTTTT	CASSQGRDFNEKLFF
TRBV20-1	TRBJ2-5	many	-	TGCAGTGCTAGAGACGCCGTTTTTCGCGGCAGGGAATATGAGACCCAGTACTTC	CSARDAVFRGREYETQYF
TRBV11-2	TRBJ1-1	many	-	TGTGCCAGCAGGTGGGGGAACACTGAAGCTTTCTTT	CASRWGNTEAFF
TRBV18	TRBJ2-5	many	TRBD2	TGTGCCAGCTCACCCCTCAGCGGGAATCCCCAAGAGACCCAGTACTTC	CASSPLSGNPQETQYF
TRBV2	TRBJ1-2	once	TRBD1	TGTGCCGGCCAGGGGGAGGCTAACTATGGCTACACCTTC	CAGQGEANYGYTF
TRBV19	TRBJ1-1	few	-	TGTGCCAGTATCAGGGACACTGAAGCTTTCTTT	CASIRDTEAFF
TRBV4-2	TRBJ2-3	many	TRBD2	TGTGCCAGCAGCCAAGAGGCTAGCGGGAGCACAGATACGCAGTATTTT	CASSQEASGSTDTQYF
TRBV10-3	TRBJ2-7	few	TRBD2	TGTGCCACTGGACTAGCGCGGGACGAGCAGTACTTC	CATGLARDEQYF
TRBV24-1	TRBJ2-1	few	-	TGTGCCACCAGTGACTTGTTTGGTGAGCAGTTCTTC	CATSDLFGEQFF
TRBV29-1	TRBJ1-4	few	-	TGCAGCGTTGCGGGGACAACTAATGAAAAACTGTTTTTT	CSVAGTTNEKLFF
TRBV27	TRBJ2-7	few	-	TGTGCCAGCAGCGATAAAGTCTCCTACGAGCAGTACTTC	CASSDKVSYEQYF
TRBV4-2	TRBJ2-1	few	TRBD2	TGTGCCAGCAGCCAACAAACCAGGACTAGCGGTTACAATGAGCAGTTCTTC	CASSQQTRTSGYNEQFF
TRBV30	TRBJ1-6	-	TRBD1	TGTGCCTGGAGTGCGGGGCAGGGGGACTCACCCCTCCACTTT	CAWSAGQGDSPLHF
TRBV7-9	TRBJ2-1	few	TRBD2	TGTGCCAGCAGCCGAAGCGGGAGAGGGACTTCTGTATCCGAGCAGTTCTTC	CASSRSGRGTSVSEQFF
TRBV19	TRBJ2-2	-	-	TGTGCCACCCCCTCCAGGGACAAGAACACCGGGGAGCTGTTTTTT	CATPSRDKNTGELFF
TRBV20-1	TRBJ2-7	many	-	TGCAGTGCTATACCCCTGGCCCGGCAGGGGAGCTACGAGCAGTACTTC	CSAIPLARQGSYEQYF
TRBV9	TRBJ2-5	few	TRBD1	TGTGCCAGCAGCGCCACAGGGGGCGCAGAGACCCAGTACTTC	CASSATGGAETQYF
TRBV20-1	TRBJ1-5	few	-	TGCAGTGCTAGAGATGGGGCAATCAGCAATCAGCCCCCGCATTTT	CSARDGAISNQPPHF
TRBV11-2	TRBJ2-7	many	-	TGTGCCAGCAGGCCCATTGGGGGGCGATCCTACGAGCAGTACTTC	CASRPIGGRSYEQYF
TRBV5-1	TRBJ2-3	many	TRBD2	TGCGCCAGCAGCTTGACACCTGGACTAGGAACCACAGATACGCAGTATTTT	CASSLTPGLGTTDTQYF
TRBV5-1	TRBJ2-3	-	-	TGCGCCAGCGGAGAAAATGGACAGAGTACAGATACGCAGTATTTT	CASGENGQSTDTQYF
TRBV12-3/TRBV12-4	TRBJ1-1	many	-	TGTGCCAGCAGTTTAGAGAAGATGAACACTGAAGCTTTCTTT	CASSLEKMNTEAFF
TRBV20-1	TRBJ2-2	many	-	TGCAGTGTGCCTAGGACCTACACCGGGGAGCTGTTTTTT	CSVPRTYTGELFF
TRBV24-1	TRBJ2-3	many	TRBD1	TGTGCCACCAGTGACCCGGGACAGGAAAGAGATACGCAGTATTTT	CATSDPGQERDTQYF
TRBV20-1	TRBJ2-5	many	-	TGCAGTGCTAGAGAGGGCGAGACCCAGTACTTC	CSAREGETQYF
TRBV12-3/TRBV12-4	TRBJ1-2	many	-	TGTGCCAGCAGTGCTCCATTTGGCTACACCTTC	CASSAPFGYTF
TRBV20-1	TRBJ2-3	many	TRBD2	TGCAGTGCTAGTGGCGGGAGAACAGATACGCAGTATTTT	CSASGGRTDTQYF
TRBV11-3	TRBJ2-7	many	TRBD2	TGTGCCAGCAGCTTAGATTCGGGGGGGGCCTACGAGCAGTACTTC	CASSLDSGGAYEQYF
TRBV12-3/TRBV12-4	TRBJ2-1	many	-	TGTGCCAGCAGTCCCAGTCCCCTCAATGAGCAGTTCTTC	CASSPSPLNEQFF
TRBV27	TRBJ1-3	many	TRBD1	TGTGCCAGCAGACGGGGACAGGGAGCTGGAAACACCATATATTTT	CASRRGQGAGNTIYF
TRBV7-3	TRBJ1-5	-	TRBD1	TGTGCCAGCAGCACGCGGGGACAGGGGAATCAGCCCCAGCATTTT	CASSTRGQGNQPQHF
TRBV27	TRBJ2-7	few	-	TGTGCCAGCAGTGAACTGGGGGGCGCAACTCCCTACGAGCAGTACTTC	CASSELGGATPYEQYF
TRBV6-2/TRBV6-3	TRBJ1-5	many	-	TGTGCCAGCAGTTACTTTCGTTCAAGGCTGAATCAGCCCCAGCATTTT	CASSYFRSRLNQPQHF
TRBV11-2	TRBJ1-4	many	-	TGTGCCAGCAGCCGGGGGCTTGCTAATGAAAAACTGTTTTTT	CASSRGLANEKLFF
TRBV9	TRBJ1-3	few	-	TGTGCCAGCAGCGACCCTAGCTCTGGAAACACCATATATTTT	CASSDPSSGNTIYF
TRBV30	TRBJ1-1	many	TRBD1	TGTGCCTGGAAAACAGGGGCGAGGCTTGCTTTCTTT	CAWKTGARLAFF
TRBV9	TRBJ2-1	-	-	TGTGCCAGCAGGAGTAGAGCTCCCTTCTACAATGAGCAGTTCTTC	CASRSRAPFYNEQFF
TRBV19	TRBJ2-1	-	-	TGTGCCAGTAGTATGGTTGGGGGCGGATATGAGCAGTTCTTC	CASSMVGGGYEQFF